Listed below are T cell receptor beta chains from one sample, sequenced in a study of blood T cell repertoires in COVID-19. Generated by immunoSEQ multiplex PCR, the TCRdb table keeps only in-frame clones and is missing some. The data contain 150,000 to 200,000 clones, over 75% of them seen just once; the ten biggest clones take up roughly 3.5%. The specimen sequenced was peripheral blood. These receptors originate from a man aged 60-69 years with acute or convalescent COVID-19. Each CDR3 is given with its conserved first and last residue. D genes are given only for firm matches. Part of the rows lack a size; the others show once, few, many or a class for expanded clones.

j_call d_call clone_size v_call cdr3_aa cdr3_nt
TRBJ1-1 TRBD1 NA TRBV19 CASSTAGTGGAVAFF TGTGCCAGTTCCACCGCAGGGACAGGGGGCGCGGTAGCTTTCTTT
TRBJ1-4 NA NA TRBV4-3 CASSQGPNRVPNEKLFF TGCGCCAGCAGCCAAGGGCCCAACAGGGTACCTAATGAAAAACTGTTTTTT
TRBJ1-6 NA NA TRBV18 CASSPREFNSPLHF TGTGCCAGCTCACCCCGGGAGTTTAATTCACCCCTCCACTTT
TRBJ1-2 NA once TRBV7-9 CASSLSGGRHGYTF TGTGCCAGCAGCTTATCCGGGGGGAGGCATGGCTACACCTTC
TRBJ1-5 TRBD1 NA TRBV19 CASRDRNNQPQHF TGTGCCAGTAGGGACAGGAACAATCAGCCCCAGCATTTT
TRBJ2-3 NA NA TRBV7-2 CASSSLGDTDTQYF TGTGCCAGCAGCTCCTTAGGGGACACAGATACGCAGTATTTT
TRBJ2-1 NA NA TRBV3-1/TRBV3-2 CASSQGGAGAIYNEQFF TGTGCCAGCAGCCAAGGGGGGGCGGGGGCTATCTACAATGAGCAGTTCTTC
TRBJ1-5 NA NA TRBV28 CASSLRAGHSNQPQHF TGTGCCAGCAGTTTAAGGGCAGGGCATAGCAATCAGCCCCAGCATTTT
TRBJ1-4 TRBD1 few TRBV6-5 CASSYSGTGGEKLFF TGTGCCAGCAGTTACTCCGGGACAGGGGGAGAAAAACTGTTTTTT
TRBJ2-7 NA NA TRBV7-4 CASSLVRRGPHEQYF TGTGCCAGCAGCTTAGTGCGGAGGGGCCCCCACGAGCAGTACTTC
TRBJ1-1 NA NA TRBV9 CASSVAGRTEAFF TGTGCCAGCAGCGTAGCCGGGAGGACTGAAGCTTTCTTT
TRBJ2-7 TRBD2 NA TRBV27 CASTRASGSYEQYF TGTGCCAGCACCCGCGCTAGCGGGAGCTACGAGCAGTACTTC
TRBJ2-3 NA NA TRBV5-1 CASSGTGARADTQYF TGCGCCAGCAGCGGGACTGGGGCGAGGGCAGATACGCAGTATTTT
TRBJ1-2 NA NA TRBV7-9 CASSVGANLYGYTF TGTGCCAGCAGCGTCGGTGCAAATCTCTATGGCTACACCTTC
TRBJ2-7 TRBD1 NA TRBV4-2 CASSQGVRQGAASEQYF TGTGCCAGCAGCCAGGGGGTCCGACAGGGGGCAGCGAGCGAGCAGTACTTC
TRBJ1-2 TRBD1 NA TRBV11-2 CASSPGQNYGYTF TGTGCCAGCAGCCCGGGACAGAACTATGGCTACACCTTC
TRBJ2-7 TRBD1 NA TRBV7-9 CASSSATGREQYF TGTGCCAGCAGCTCGGCGACAGGGCGCGAGCAGTACTTC
TRBJ1-1 NA NA TRBV5-1 CASSPGGNPEAFF TGCGCCAGCAGCCCGGGAGGGAACCCTGAAGCTTTCTTT